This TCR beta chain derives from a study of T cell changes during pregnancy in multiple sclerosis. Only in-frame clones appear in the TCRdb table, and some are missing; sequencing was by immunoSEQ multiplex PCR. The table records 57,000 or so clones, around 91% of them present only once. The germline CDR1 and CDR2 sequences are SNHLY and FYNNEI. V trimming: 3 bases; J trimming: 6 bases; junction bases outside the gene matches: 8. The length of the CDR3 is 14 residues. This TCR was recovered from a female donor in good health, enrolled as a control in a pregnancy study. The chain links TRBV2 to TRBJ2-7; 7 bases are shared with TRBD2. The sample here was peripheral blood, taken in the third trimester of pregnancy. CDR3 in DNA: TGTGCCAGCAGTGAGGGAGCGGGAAATCTCGAGCAGTACTTC. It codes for CASSEGAGNLEQYF.